This record concerns one T cell receptor (beta chain) sequence. Profiled with immunoSEQ multiplex PCR; TCRdb holds only in-frame clones, not every one. The repertoire consists of 500,000 to 550,000 clones, with around 78% occurring once and the leading ten covering about 0.014%. The data stem from a study of shared T cell receptors in the human thymus. Germline loops: CDR1 MNHEY, CDR2 SVGAGI. Trimming took 7 bases from V and 6 from J, leaving 18 bases between them. This CDR3 is built from 14 residues. The sample was also linked to a second study, of human thymus T cells. From that second work: Thymus pieces cut out during corrective heart surgery were the tissue that was used. Repertoires sampled from thymus and blood appeared biased in V and J gene usage.

This chain uses TRBV6-5 with TRBJ1-1, with D perhaps matching TRBD1 (6 bases). The clonotype originates from a boy younger than two with a congenital heart defect. Material for sequencing was thymocytes. The CDR3 sequence: CASTQGGRGSEAFF. DNA of the CDR3: TGTGCCAGCACACAGGGAGGGCGCGGGTCTGAAGCTTTCTTT.